Each of the 27 T cell receptor beta chains below was sequenced from the same sample in a study. Measured with immunoSEQ multiplex PCR; TCRdb has only the in-frame clones, and not every one. The sample has around 54,000 clones, more than 85% seen once. Sequenced sample: PBMCs. The origin of the receptors is a man in his forties with rheumatoid arthritis.

This clone was recorded a few times. The CDR3 coding sequence is TGTGCCAGCAGCCAGACCGGACAGCCCCGGAGTACGACCCTCCACTTT. It encodes CASSQTGQPRSTTLHF. This chain joins TRBV7-3 and TRBJ1-6, with D perhaps matching TRBD1 (6 bases). Germline V gives CDR1 SGHTA, CDR2 FQGTGA. Trimming cost V 5 bases and J 14 bases, with 25 bases left between them. The CDR3 is made up of 16 amino acids.

J is TRBJ2-1 and V is TRBV24-1, with D uncertain. The V gene lost 4 bases and the J gene lost 5 bases, with 14 bases spanning the gap. Per the germline V gene, CDR1 is KGHDR and CDR2 is SFDVKD. The CDR3 loop spans 15 amino acids. The CDR3 here is CATSDTKRDNNEQFF. The CDR3 region has the DNA TGTGCCACCAGTGACACAAAAAGAGACAACAATGAGCAGTTCTTC.

The chain carries TRBV23-1 and TRBJ2-6, with D unclear. TRBV23-1 qualifies as an ORF whose function is uncertain. The CDR3 sequence is 19 residues long. V was trimmed by 1 base and J by 4 bases, leaving 20 bases between them. DNA of the CDR3: TGCGCCAGCAGTCAATTGAGATACCATGATTATGGAGGGGCCAACGTCCTGACTTTC. Its translation is CASSQLRYHDYGGANVLTF.

The chain couples TRBV5-6 to TRBJ1-2; D ambiguous. V was cut by 1 base and J by 5 bases, with 18 bases left in between. From germline, CDR1 is SGHDT and CDR2 YYEEEE. This CDR3 has 16 residues. In DNA form, the CDR3 reads TGTGCCAGCAGCTTGATCCAGCCACTACCTCCTTATGGCTACACCTTC. Its protein is CASSLIQPLPPYGYTF.

This clone has a handful of counts. The CDR3: CASSFDSYSNQPQHF. The CDR3 bases are TGTGCCAGCAGTTTTGACAGTTATAGCAATCAGCCCCAGCATTTT. The V gene is TRBV27, the J gene TRBJ1-5, with D maybe TRBD1 (5 bases). The germline V gene encodes CDR1 MNHEY and CDR2 SMNVEV (reference sequence). The CDR3 totals 15 residues. The germline V and J ends were trimmed by 3 bases and 0 bases, with 9 bases remaining between them.

The chain recombines TRBV24-1 with TRBJ2-7; D is undetermined. The CDR3 runs 15 residues. The ends were cut back, 3 bases at V and 7 bases at J, with 18 bases in the middle. CDR1 is KGHDR and CDR2 is SFDVKD in the germline V gene. The CDR3: CATSDTTADQPEQYF. The CDR3 DNA follows: TGTGCCACCAGTGATACTACGGCGGATCAGCCTGAGCAGTACTTC.

The chain uses TRBV15 and TRBJ2-7, with 9 bases fitting TRBD2. This CDR3 region has 16 residues. Germline CDR1 LNHNV, CDR2 YYDKDF (reference sequence). With V trimmed by 5 bases and J by 4 bases, 12 bases remained unmatched. The CDR3 DNA reads TGTGCCACCAGCCCCCCCCGGGCTAGCGGGGAGTACGAGCAGTACTTC. It translates to CATSPPRASGEYEQYF.

This sequence joins TRBV19 and TRBJ1-2, with 8 bases that match TRBD1. The V gene end was trimmed by 2 bases and the J gene end by 2 bases; junction bases not matched to a gene: 4. Germline assignment: CDR1 LNHDA and CDR2 SQIVND (reference sequence). This CDR3 has 15 residues. CDR3 protein: CASSIRQGANYGYTF. The CDR3 bases are TGTGCCAGTAGTATAAGGCAGGGGGCGAACTATGGCTACACCTTC.

Written as DNA, the CDR3 is TGTGCCAGCAGCCTTGCGCCTACAGGGACAAATGGCTACACCTTC. As protein: CASSLAPTGTNGYTF. J is TRBJ1-2 and V is TRBV5-8, with D perhaps TRBD1 (6 bases). CDR1 is SGHTS and CDR2 is YDEGEE in the germline V gene. The CDR3 runs 15 residues. V was pared by 4 bases and J by 6 bases, with 19 bases between.

This clone is a singleton in its sample. This chain uses TRBV14 with TRBJ1-2; D gene uncertain. This CDR3 contains 14 residues. The germline CDR1 and CDR2 sequences are SGHDN and FVKESK. Trimming left V 1 base short and J 4 bases short, with 10 bases between. CDR3 amino acids: CASSQVQEGYGYTF. CDR3 nucleotides: TGTGCCAGCAGCCAAGTTCAGGAGGGCTATGGCTACACCTTC. The full variable domain, in which reference TRBV14 and TRBJ1-2 provide the parts outside the CDR3, is EAGVTQFPSHSVIEKGQTVTLRCDPISGHDNLYWYRRVMGKEIKFLLHFVKESKQDESGMPNNRFLAERTGGTYSTLKVQPAELEDSGVYFCASSQVQEGYGYTFGSGTRLTVV.

This chain's CDR3 is CASSLAAGGPGTGELFF. In DNA, the CDR3 is TGTGCCAGCAGCTTGGCAGCGGGGGGGCCCGGGACCGGGGAGCTGTTTTTT. The chain combines TRBV5-4 with TRBJ2-2; 10 bases align to TRBD2. Trimming cost V 0 bases and J 5 bases; bases outside gene matches: 7. This CDR3 is 17 amino acids long. Looked up from germline, CDR1 is SGHNT and CDR2 is YYREEE (reference sequence).

The chain links TRBV18 to TRBJ2-7, with TRBD2 matching over 9 bases. V trimming: 0 bases; J trimming: 6 bases; junction bases outside the gene matches: 6. CDR1 is KGHSH and CDR2 is LQKENI in the germline V gene. The CDR3 runs to 15 residues. CDR3: CASSPPGGRAPEQYF. Written as DNA, the CDR3 is TGTGCCAGCTCACCACCCGGCGGGAGGGCCCCCGAGCAGTACTTC.

This chain uses TRBV24-1 with TRBJ2-5, with 8 bases aligning to TRBD2. This CDR3 comprises 18 residues. Germline V gene lookup returns CDR1 KGHDR and CDR2 SFDVKD. V lost 10 bases to trimming and J lost 5 bases; unmatched junction nucleotides: 23. The CDR3 sequence: CATSPGGGRTLLGETQYF. CDR3 DNA sequence: TGTGCCACTTCGCCGGGGGGCGGGAGGACCCTCCTCGGGGAGACCCAGTACTTC.

This chain links TRBV6-6 with TRBJ1-5, with D unresolved. The V gene's germline CDR1 is MNHNY and CDR2 SVGAGI (reference sequence). With 0 bases removed from V and 6 bases from J, the gap between germline ends came to 12 bases. The CDR3 is made up of 15 amino acids. The CDR3 region is CASSYSQREGQPQHF. As DNA, the CDR3 is TGTGCCAGCAGTTACTCGCAAAGGGAAGGTCAGCCCCAGCATTTT.

The CDR3 DNA follows: TGTGCCAGCAGCTTACTGAGGGTCTACAATGAGCAGTTCTTC. Amino acids: CASSLLRVYNEQFF. The chain has TRBV5-6 and TRBJ2-1; the D gene is possibly TRBD2 (5 bases). The CDR3 runs 14 residues. Between the trimmed V and J ends, which lost 2 bases and 3 bases, there was a span of 9 bases. Germline V gene data show CDR1 as SGHDT and CDR2 as YYEEEE.

The rearrangement uses TRBV29-1 and TRBJ1-5; D gene unclear. V was cut by 5 bases and J by 6 bases, with 11 bases left in between. The CDR3 is made up of 12 amino acids. Germline lookup yields CDR1 SQVTM and CDR2 ANQGSEA. In nucleotides, the CDR3 is TGCAGCGTTTCCACAGCAGGTCAGCCCCAGCATTTT. Its translation: CSVSTAGQPQHF.

The chain is built from TRBV3-1 (or the pseudogene TRBV3-2) and TRBJ2-7, with unresolved D. Trimming pared 3 bases from V and 6 bases from J, leaving 18 bases between. Germline values: CDR1 LGHDT, CDR2 YNNKEL (reference sequence). CDR3 length equals 15 residues. CDR3 protein: CASSQNDPTISEQYF. CDR3 nucleotide sequence: TGTGCCAGCAGCCAGAATGACCCCACCATTTCCGAGCAGTACTTC.

This sequence joins TRBV28 and TRBJ2-7; weak D call: TRBD1 (6 bases). This CDR3 is built from 13 residues. Germline values: CDR1 MDHEN, CDR2 SYDVKM. Trimming removed 5 bases from V and 6 bases from J, with 14 bases in between. Here the CDR3 reads CASSLPGGFEQYF. The CDR3 DNA follows: TGTGCCAGCAGTCTCCCTGGGGGCTTCGAGCAGTACTTC.

This clone has only one observation. The chain couples TRBV6-2 or TRBV6-3 to TRBJ2-5, with D perhaps TRBD1 (6 bases). CDR3 size: 13 residues. Germline CDR1 reads MNHEY; CDR2 reads SVGEGT. V was cut by 2 bases and J by 6 bases, with 10 bases left in between. The CDR3 region has the DNA TGTGCCAGCAGTTACGGACAGCAGCAGACCCAGTACTTC. Its translation is CASSYGQQQTQYF.

Here the CDR3 DNA reads TGTGCCAGCAGTTACCTTTCGTCAACTCGTCCGAATAATTCACCCCTCCACTTT. As protein: CASSYLSSTRPNNSPLHF. The chain is built from TRBV6-2 or TRBV6-3 and TRBJ1-6, with D unclear. Trimming left V 2 bases short and J 5 bases short, with 19 bases between. CDR1 MNHEY and CDR2 SVGEGT come from the germline V gene. This CDR3 has 18 residues.

The chain employs TRBV5-5 and TRBJ2-7; 9 nucleotides agree with TRBD1. This CDR3 is built from 14 residues. CDR1 is SGHKS, CDR2 YYEKEE, per germline (reference sequence). V dropped 5 bases and J dropped 1; count of bases not matched to a gene: 4. CDR3 DNA: TGTGCCAGCAGGAGGGACAGGGATTCCTACGAGCAGTACTTC. Protein sequence: CASRRDRDSYEQYF.

The rearrangement joins TRBV29-1 to TRBJ1-2, with TRBD1 identical over 9 bases. CDR1 is SQVTM, CDR2 ANQGSEA, per germline. The CDR3 is 13 residues long. V shed 5 bases and J 5 bases; nucleotides not matched to a gene: 6. The CDR3 reads CSVLLDRGYGYTF. CDR3 coding DNA: TGCAGCGTTCTCCTCGACAGGGGGTATGGCTACACCTTC.

The chain has TRBV3-1 (or the pseudogene TRBV3-2) and TRBJ1-1; D is possibly TRBD1 (5 bases). V was clipped by 3 bases and J by 0 bases, with 11 bases between them. In germline, CDR1 is LGHDT, CDR2 YNNKEL (reference sequence). This CDR3 is built from 15 residues. DNA of the CDR3: TGTGCCAGCAGCCATGGGGGGATGATGAACACTGAAGCTTTCTTT. It specifies CASSHGGMMNTEAFF.

The chain uses TRBV19 and TRBJ1-1; no reliable D call. V shed 8 bases and J shed 0 bases, with 16 bases lying between them. This CDR3 has 15 residues. In germline, CDR1 is LNHDA, CDR2 SQIVND (reference sequence). CDR3 sequence (DNA): TGTGCCAGTCGCCCCCTAGGGTCCTTGAACACTGAAGCTTTCTTT. The encoded protein is CASRPLGSLNTEAFF.

The chain is built from TRBV7-3 and TRBJ2-3; the D gene is possibly TRBD2 (7 bases). V shed 5 bases and J shed 3 bases, with 15 bases lying between them. This CDR3 contains 15 residues. Germline V gene sequence: CDR1 SGHTA, CDR2 FQGTGA. CDR3 in amino acids: CASSLTSQGTDTQYF. The DNA for the CDR3 is TGTGCCAGCAGCCTGACTAGCCAGGGGACAGATACGCAGTATTTT.

V and J are TRBV3-1 (or the pseudogene TRBV3-2) and TRBJ1-2; D possibly corresponds to TRBD1 (6 bases). The CDR3 has 18 residues. V was pared by 5 bases and J by 4 bases, with 26 bases between. Germline-derived CDR1 and CDR2 are LGHDT and YNNKEL (reference sequence). The CDR3 sequence: CASSYTTGGGALVYGYTF. The CDR3, as DNA: TGTGCCAGCAGCTATACCACTGGAGGGGGGGCTTTGGTCTATGGCTACACCTTC.

This chain uses TRBV5-1 with TRBJ2-5, with a weak D call TRBD1 (6 bases). The CDR3 has 15 amino acids. Per germline, CDR1 SGHRS and CDR2 YFSETQ. V gave up 0 bases and J gave up 5 bases, with 14 bases separating them. CDR3 nucleotides: TGCGCCAGCAGCTTGGCTGGGAACAGGGTTGAGACCCAGTACTTC. Its protein is CASSLAGNRVETQYF.